Shown below are 27 T cell receptor beta chains from a single sample sequenced in a study of blood T cell repertoires in COVID-19. Assay used: immunoSEQ multiplex PCR; TCRdb lists only in-frame clones, some missing. The sample has over 250,000 clones; 70% to 90% are singletons. Sequences were obtained from peripheral blood. These receptors came from a woman aged 55-69 years with acute or convalescent COVID-19.

This clone was seen only once. The J gene is TRBJ2-7, the V gene TRBV29-1; 8 bases line up with TRBD1. Germline assignment: CDR1 SQVTM and CDR2 ANQGSEA. Trimming removed 7 bases from V and 6 bases from J; junction bases left unmatched: 8. This CDR3 has 12 amino acids. DNA for the CDR3: TGCAGCGCTGGGACAGGAGGATTCGAGCAGTACTTC. The encoded protein is CSAGTGGFEQYF.

The V and J genes are TRBV15 and TRBJ2-6; TRBD1 matches 11 bases. The CDR3 sequence is 18 residues long. V trimming: 3 bases; J trimming: 2 bases; junction bases outside the gene matches: 6. Germline CDR1 LNHNV, CDR2 YYDKDF (reference sequence). The chain's CDR3 is CATSSSPGQGAGANVLTF. The CDR3 bases are TGTGCCACCAGCAGTTCCCCGGGACAGGGGGCTGGGGCCAACGTCCTGACTTTC. The complete variable domain, with remaining parts taken from reference TRBV15 and TRBJ2-6, reads DAMVIQNPRYQVTQFGKPVTLSCSQTLNHNVMYWYQQKSSQAPKLLFHYYDKDFNNEADTPDNFQSRRPNTSFCFLDIRSPGLGDTAMYLCATSSSPGQGAGANVLTFGAGSRLTVL.

V is TRBV7-2 and J is TRBJ1-1, with D possibly matching TRBD1 (5 bases). V was clipped by 5 bases and J by 0 bases, with 10 bases between them. The germline V gene has CDR1 SGHTA and CDR2 FQGNSA. This CDR3 has 14 residues. This CDR3 is CASSPGLVNTEAFF. CDR3 in DNA: TGTGCCAGCAGCCCGGGACTGGTGAACACTGAAGCTTTCTTT.

This rearrangement joins TRBV5-4 to TRBJ2-4, with TRBD1 identical over 9 bases. The V segment lost 0 bases and the J segment 7 bases; nucleotides outside the gene matches: 5. CDR3 length equals 15 residues. Germline loops: CDR1 SGHNT, CDR2 YYREEE (reference sequence). CDR3 DNA: TGTGCCAGCAGCTTGGCCCGGACAGGGGATAACATTCAGTACTTC. Its protein product is CASSLARTGDNIQYF.

The chain is built from TRBV5-6 and TRBJ2-3; tentatively, D is TRBD1 (6 bases). This CDR3 spans 16 amino acids. Germline CDR1 SGHDT, CDR2 YYEEEE. Trimming removed 1 base from V and 2 bases from J, with 14 bases in between. CDR3 protein: CASSLSSRGYTDTQYF. The CDR3 nucleotides are TGTGCCAGCAGCTTGAGTAGCAGGGGTTACACAGATACGCAGTATTTT. Complete variable domain (other parts from reference TRBV5-6 and TRBJ2-3): DAGVTQSPTHLIKTRGQQVTLRCSPKSGHDTVSWYQQALGQGPQFIFQYYEEEERQRGNFPDRFSGHQFPNYSSELNVNALLLGDSALYLCASSLSSRGYTDTQYFGPGTRLTVL.

V is TRBV27 and J is TRBJ2-6, with 7 nucleotides matching TRBD1. Germline CDR1 reads MNHEY; CDR2 reads SMNVEV (reference sequence). The CDR3 contains 16 residues. With 5 bases clipped from V and 1 base from J, the junction kept 5 bases outside the gene matches. The CDR3 protein is CASSTHRGSGANVLTF. The CDR3, as DNA: TGTGCCAGCAGTACCCACAGGGGATCTGGGGCCAACGTCCTGACTTTC.

This rearrangement joins TRBV25-1 to TRBJ2-1; the match to TRBD2 covers 12 bases. The CDR3 covers 14 residues. The junction had 5 bases not matched to a gene; V was cut back by 5 bases and J by 9 bases. CDR1 and CDR2 (germline): MGHDK, SYGVNS. This CDR3 is CASSRLAGAGEQFF. In nucleotides, the CDR3 is TGTGCCAGCAGTCGACTAGCGGGAGCGGGTGAGCAGTTCTTC.

The chain employs TRBV7-6 and TRBJ1-3, with D tentatively TRBD1 (6 bases). The germline V and J ends were trimmed by 8 bases and 0 bases, with 17 bases remaining between them. Germline assignment: CDR1 SGHVS and CDR2 FNYEAQ. This CDR3 is built from 16 residues. In nucleotides, the CDR3 is TGTGCCAGCCGAATCGGGGACACCAGCTCTGGAAACACCATATATTTT. Protein sequence: CASRIGDTSSGNTIYF.

The chain combines TRBV5-4 with TRBJ2-7, with TRBD1 matching over 9 bases. Germline assignment: CDR1 SGHNT and CDR2 YYREEE (reference sequence). V shed 4 bases, J shed 4 bases, and the junction held 12 bases outside the gene matches. The CDR3 has 16 amino acids. The chain's CDR3 is CASSGTGGMNVYEQYF. The DNA for the CDR3 is TGTGCCAGCAGCGGAACAGGGGGCATGAACGTATACGAGCAGTACTTC.

This clone is a singleton in its sample. This rearrangement joins TRBV6-5 to TRBJ2-1; D uncertain. V was cut by 4 bases and J by 6 bases, with 7 bases left in between. Germline loops: CDR1 MNHEY, CDR2 SVGAGI. The CDR3 runs 12 residues. Written as DNA, the CDR3 is TGTGCCAGCAGTTCCCAACTCAATGAGCAGTTCTTC. Its translation is CASSSQLNEQFF.

The chain links TRBV6-5 to TRBJ1-2; the D gene is possibly TRBD1 (6 bases). The germline V and J ends were trimmed by 5 bases and 3 bases, with 13 bases remaining between them. The germline gives CDR1 MNHEY, CDR2 SVGAGI. The CDR3 runs to 14 residues. This CDR3 is CASSKKGGDYGYTF. DNA of the CDR3: TGTGCCAGCAGTAAAAAGGGGGGGGACTATGGCTACACCTTC.

This chain connects TRBV21-1 to TRBJ2-5; the table's D call of TRBD1 was not tested on the DNA. TRBV21-1 is shown as a pseudogene. The CDR3 has 15 amino acids. The CDR3 loop reads CASSKVAGVTETQYF. The CDR3 DNA sequence: TGTGCCAGCAGCAAAGTGGCAGGGGTGACAGAGACCCAGTACTTC.

This chain connects TRBV4-2 to TRBJ1-5; possible D gene TRBD1, 6 bases. The CDR3 consists of 18 residues. Trimming cost V 0 bases and J 1 base, with 16 bases left between them. Germline V gives CDR1 LGHNA, CDR2 YNFKEQ. CDR3 region: CASSQEPSGRGSNQPQHF. CDR3 bases: TGTGCCAGCAGCCAAGAACCCTCGGGCAGGGGAAGCAATCAGCCCCAGCATTTT.

The V and J genes are TRBV5-1 and TRBJ2-2, with D perhaps matching TRBD1 (5 bases). The CDR3 extends over 15 amino acids. V dropped 2 bases and J dropped 2 bases, with 10 bases sitting between them. Germline V lookup: CDR1 SGHRS, CDR2 YFSETQ. The CDR3 DNA is TGCGCCAGCAGCTTAAGGGGCCATAACACCGGGGAGCTGTTTTTT. Encoded protein: CASSLRGHNTGELFF. Based on the CDR3 plus reference TRBV5-1 and TRBJ2-2, the full variable domain is KAGVTQTPRYLIKTRGQQVTLSCSPISGHRSVSWYQQTPGQGLQFLFEYFSETQRNKGNFPGRFSGRQFSNSRSEMNVSTLELGDSALYLCASSLRGHNTGELFFGEGSRLTVL.

The chain has TRBV6-5 and TRBJ1-1, with D uncertain. The germline V gene encodes CDR1 MNHEY and CDR2 SVGAGI. This CDR3 contains 13 residues. Deletions cut 1 base from V and 5 bases from J, with 8 bases between. The DNA for the CDR3 is TGTGCCAGCAGTTACTGGGGAGGGACTGAAGCTTTCTTT. Protein sequence: CASSYWGGTEAFF.

V and J are TRBV4-1 and TRBJ2-4; 13 nucleotides line up with TRBD2. CDR1 and CDR2 (germline): MGHRA, YSYEKL. Unmatched junction bases numbered 2, after V lost 4 bases and J lost 5 bases. This CDR3 is 15 amino acids long. The DNA for the CDR3 is TGCGCCAGCAGCCGACTAGCGGGAGGCCAAAACATTCAGTACTTC. It codes for CASSRLAGGQNIQYF.

The DNA of the CDR3 is TGTGCCAGCAGCCCACTAGCGGTGGGGGAGACCCAGTACTTC. This encodes CASSPLAVGETQYF. The J gene is TRBJ2-5, the V gene TRBV6-5, with 8 nucleotides matching TRBD2. CDR1 is MNHEY, CDR2 SVGAGI, per germline. After removal of 6 bases from V and 5 bases from J, the junction contained 8 bases not matched to a gene. The CDR3 has 14 residues.

The CDR3 bases are TGTGCCAGCAGAGCGGGGGGGCTCGAGCAGTACTTC. Amino acid sequence: CASRAGGLEQYF. The V gene is TRBV2, the J gene TRBJ2-7; 10 nucleotides match TRBD2. V was pared by 6 bases and J by 6 bases, with 2 bases of the junction left unmatched. Germline CDR1 SNHLY, CDR2 FYNNEI. The CDR3 sequence is 12 residues long.

The V call is TRBV5-8, the J call TRBJ1-5; possible D gene TRBD1, 6 bases. Between the trimmed V and J ends, which lost 3 bases and 2 bases, there was a span of 12 bases. Per the germline V gene, CDR1 is SGHTS and CDR2 is YDEGEE. The CDR3 spans 15 residues. The CDR3 sequence: CASSSQYRGNQPQHF. CDR3 DNA: TGTGCCAGCAGCTCACAATACAGGGGCAATCAGCCCCAGCATTTT.

The chain joins TRBV29-1 to TRBJ2-7; 7 positions agree with TRBD1. Germline CDR1 and CDR2: SQVTM and ANQGSEA. After removal of 7 bases from V and 1 base from J, the junction contained 4 bases not matched to a gene. The CDR3 covers 12 residues. The CDR3 loop reads CSERQGSYEQYF. The CDR3 DNA is TGCAGCGAACGACAGGGTTCCTACGAGCAGTACTTC.

The chain carries TRBV28 and TRBJ1-6; 7 positions match TRBD1. There are 14 residues in the CDR3. CDR1 is MDHEN and CDR2 is SYDVKM in the germline V gene. V was clipped by 6 bases and J by 6 bases; unmatched bases: 5. CDR3 in DNA: TGTGCCAGCAGCTTGGGACAGTCTAATTCACCCCTCCACTTT. Its protein is CASSLGQSNSPLHF. The whole variable domain, remainder taken from reference TRBV28 and TRBJ1-6, is DVKVTQSSRYLVKRTGEKVFLECVQDMDHENMFWYRQDPGLGLRLIYFSYDVKMKEKGDIPEGYSVSREKKERFSLILESASTNQTSMYLCASSLGQSNSPLHFGNGTRLTVT.

The genes are TRBV27 and TRBJ2-3, with 14 bases that match TRBD2. Germline V gene data show CDR1 as MNHEY and CDR2 as SMNVEV (reference sequence). The V and J ends lost 3 bases and 6 bases, in that order; junction bases with no gene match: 5. The CDR3 extends over 16 amino acids. The CDR3 DNA reads as TGTGCCAGCAGTTTGACTAGCGGGAGGGCAGGGGATACGCAGTATTTT. Residues: CASSLTSGRAGDTQYF.

The chain carries TRBV28 and TRBJ2-7; D is unclear. The CDR3 contains 13 residues. Germline values: CDR1 MDHEN, CDR2 SYDVKM. Trimming cost V 6 bases and J 5 bases, with 14 bases left between them. CDR3: CASSLPGPNEQYF. The CDR3 region has the DNA TGTGCCAGCAGCTTACCGGGTCCCAACGAGCAGTACTTC.

The chain couples TRBV19 to TRBJ2-3; 9 positions match TRBD2. The CDR3 runs 14 residues. Per the germline V gene, CDR1 is LNHDA and CDR2 is SQIVND (reference sequence). The ends lost 1 base at V and 10 bases at J; junction bases unmatched: 6. The CDR3 spells CASSIVAGAEAQYF. The CDR3 coding sequence is TGTGCCAGTAGTATAGTAGCGGGGGCAGAGGCGCAGTATTTT.

The chain is built from TRBV15 and TRBJ2-3, with D perhaps TRBD2 (6 bases). Germline CDR1 is LNHNV and CDR2 is YYDKDF (reference sequence). The CDR3 totals 13 residues. The V end was cut by 1 base, the J end by 5 bases, with 7 bases between. CDR3 nucleotide sequence: TGTGCCACCAGCAGAGGAGCGGGAGATACGCAGTATTTT. Its protein is CATSRGAGDTQYF.

This chain uses TRBV3-1 (or the pseudogene TRBV3-2) with TRBJ2-3, with 7 nucleotides matching TRBD1. Germline assignment: CDR1 LGHDT and CDR2 YNNKEL (reference sequence). CDR3 length: 16 residues. The J segment lost 1 base and the V segment lost 2 bases, leaving 6 bases of the junction unmatched. The CDR3 DNA reads TGTGCCAGCAGCCAACAACAGGGGCTGGGCACAGATACGCAGTATTTT. Its translation is CASSQQQGLGTDTQYF.

The chain employs TRBV4-1 and TRBJ2-2; D is possibly TRBD2 (5 bases). CDR1 is MGHRA, CDR2 YSYEKL, per germline. The CDR3 contains 17 residues. The V gene lost 0 bases and the J gene lost 0 bases, with 11 bases spanning the gap. CDR3 in DNA: TGCGCCAGCAGCCAAGAAAGGAGCGGCTCGAACACCGGGGAGCTGTTTTTT. Residues: CASSQERSGSNTGELFF.